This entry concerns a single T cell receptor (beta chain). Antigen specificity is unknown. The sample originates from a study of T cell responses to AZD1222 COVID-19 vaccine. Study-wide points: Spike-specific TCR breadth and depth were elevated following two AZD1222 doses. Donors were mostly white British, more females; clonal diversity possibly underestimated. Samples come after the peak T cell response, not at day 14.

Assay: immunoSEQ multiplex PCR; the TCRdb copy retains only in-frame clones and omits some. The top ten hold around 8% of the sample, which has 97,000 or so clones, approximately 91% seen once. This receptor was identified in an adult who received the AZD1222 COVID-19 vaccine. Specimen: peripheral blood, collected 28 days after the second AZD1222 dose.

The CDR3 coding sequence is TGTGCCAGCAGCTTAGGCGGCAGGGGCCGCTCTGGGGCCAACGTCCTGACTTTC. It codes for CASSLGGRGRSGANVLTF. The chain combines TRBV11-2 with TRBJ2-6; TRBD1 is a possible D gene (6 bases). V was clipped by 1 base and J by 0 bases, with 13 bases between them. The CDR3 spans 18 residues. Germline V gene data show CDR1 as SGHAT and CDR2 as FQNNGV.